This T cell receptor (beta chain) emerged from a study of cytomegalovirus exposure and HLA in healthy donors. Study overall: The use of the same platform for the 90 to 150 validation repertoires and the 600 to 700 first-cohort repertoires was reported by a later analysis. Study-level points and caveats: It was reportedly the case that the classifier diagnosed cytomegalovirus status with high specificity and sensitivity. A subsequent analysis found that TCR clusters from the first cohort also tended to co-occur in the 90 to 150 validation repertoires, with 90% to 95% of cluster scores above 0. The study listed some 160 cytomegalovirus-associated TCR beta chains.

TCRdb keeps only in-frame clones here, not all; method: immunoSEQ multiplex PCR. This sample has roughly 250,000 clones, with about 90% found just once. This CDR3 has 15 residues. Germline V lookup: CDR1 SGHKS, CDR2 YYEKEE (reference sequence). The trim removed 4 bases at V and 3 bases at J, leaving 6 bases unmatched. As regards this clone: The target antigen is unknown.

The chain links TRBV5-5 to TRBJ1-5; 8 bases agree with TRBD1. The source of this sequence is a woman aged 25 to 39 in good health and CMV-seropositive. The sample taken for sequencing was PBMCs. The CDR3 DNA follows: TGTGCCAGCAGCCAGGGACAGGTAGTCAATCAGCCCCAGCATTTT. It translates to CASSQGQVVNQPQHF.